This is a list of T cell receptor beta chains from one sample in a study of T cell repertoires in cytomegalovirus infection. Their antigens are not known. TCRdb itself ran the reads through MiXCR, one entry per CDR3 protein. Among about 470,000 distinct CDR3 sequences, about 39% were seen once, and the ten largest hold around 44%. Sequenced material: cultured PBMCs, taken from culture after CMV antigen stimulation. Receptors originate from a human donor in good health (CMV status not recorded). Some clones in this sample may be carry-over from other donors' samples. The CDR3 runs from the conserved cysteine through the conserved F or W. Fields, in order: J gene, V gene, D gene, clone size, CDR3 DNA, CDR3 protein. The D gene is left open where the match is weak. Clone size is given for some rows only: seen once, a few or many times, or a class if the clone is expanded.

TRBJ2-7	TRBV29-1	-	-	TGCAGCGTTGAGACTCCTAGCTCCTACGAGCAGTACTTC	CSVETPSSYEQYF
TRBJ1-1	TRBV12-3/TRBV12-4	-	-	TGTGCCAGCAGTAAACAGAGACCGAACACTGAAGCTTTCTTT	CASSKQRPNTEAFF
TRBJ1-6	TRBV15	TRBD1	-	TGTGCCACCAGCAGAGCCGCCGGACAGGGAAATTCACCCCTCCACTTT	CATSRAAGQGNSPLHF
TRBJ1-5	TRBV7-2	TRBD1	many	TGTGCCAGCAGCCCGGACAGGGCCCTCAATCAGCCCCAGCATTTT	CASSPDRALNQPQHF
TRBJ1-5	TRBV7-2	-	few	TGTGCCAGCTGCCCGGACAGAAATCAGCCCCAGCATTTT	CASCPDRNQPQHF
TRBJ2-3	TRBV5-1	TRBD1	few	TGCGCCAGCAGCTTGGAAACAGGGGACACAGATACGCAGTATTTT	CASSLETGDTDTQYF
TRBJ2-2	TRBV11-2	-	-	TGTGCCAGCAGCTTAGTCGCCAACGGGGAGCTGTTTTTT	CASSLVANGELFF
TRBJ1-5	TRBV19	-	-	TGTGCCAGTAGTATCGCCCTAAGTGATCGGCCCCAGCATTTT	CASSIALSDRPQHF
TRBJ1-1	TRBV7-2	-	few	TGTGCCAGCAGCTTATGGGCCGGGGGCCTTAACACTGAAGCTTTCTTT	CASSLWAGGLNTEAFF
TRBJ1-1	TRBV7-2	-	-	TGTGCCAGCAGCTTAGTATCTGGGGATACTGAAGCTTTCTTT	CASSLVSGDTEAFF
TRBJ2-2	TRBV7-2	-	-	TGTGCCAGCAGCCACAAGAGGGGAGAGGGCACCGGGGAGCTGTTTTTT	CASSHKRGEGTGELFF
TRBJ1-4	TRBV28	-	-	TGTGCCAGCAGTTCAACCGGGACGGGGCATAATGAAAAACTGTTTTTT	CASSSTGTGHNEKLFF
TRBJ2-6	TRBV6-5	TRBD2	-	TGTGCCAGCAGACCGAGCGGGGCTGGGGCCAACGTCCTGACTTTC	CASRPSGAGANVLTF
TRBJ2-3	TRBV7-8	TRBD2	-	TGTGCCAGCAGCCTGACCCGCGGGAGGACAACTAGCACAGATACGCAGTATTTT	CASSLTRGRTTSTDTQYF
TRBJ2-5	TRBV7-6	TRBD1	-	TGTGCCAGCAGCTCGACCTTGGTTCTCCGGGACAGGGGGCAAGAGACCCAGTACTTC	CASSSTLVLRDRGQETQYF
TRBJ1-4	TRBV6-5	-	once	TGTGCCAGCAGCCGAACAGGGTATGAAAAACTGTTTTTT	CASSRTGYEKLFF
TRBJ2-1	TRBV7-7	TRBD2	-	TGTGCCAGCAGCCTCCTAAGCGGGGGGTACAATGAGCAGTTCTTC	CASSLLSGGYNEQFF
TRBJ1-3	TRBV10-1	-	-	TGCGCCAGCAGTGAATCGACAGAAGGAAACACCATATATTTT	CASSESTEGNTIYF
TRBJ1-5	TRBV23-1	-	-	TGCGCCAGCAGTCTCAAAATCCCCAGGGTTGATCAGCCCCAGCATTTT	CASSLKIPRVDQPQHF
TRBJ2-1	TRBV20-1	TRBD2	once	TGCAGTGCTTCTTCCGGGACTACCTCCTACAATGAGCAGTTCTTC	CSASSGTTSYNEQFF
TRBJ2-4	TRBV15	TRBD1	-	TGTGCCACCAAAGGACAGGACAAAAACATTCAGTACTTC	CATKGQDKNIQYF
TRBJ1-2	TRBV19	-	-	TGTGCCAGTAGGCGGGACATCCTGGAGGGCTACACCTTC	CASRRDILEGYTF
TRBJ2-1	TRBV20-1	-	-	TGCAGTGCTAGCTCTCGCGTGGGGAGCTCCTACAATGAGCAGTTCTTC	CSASSRVGSSYNEQFF
TRBJ2-3	TRBV4-1	-	-	TGCGCCAGCAGCCAAGAGTTGACAGGAGGTACGCAGTATTTT	CASSQELTGGTQYF
TRBJ2-2	TRBV10-3	-	few	TGTGCCATCAGTGAGCAAGGCAGTCGGAACACCGGGGAGCTGTTTTTT	CAISEQGSRNTGELFF
TRBJ2-1	TRBV11-2	-	-	TGTGCCAGCAGCTCGGACAGACCATTTTTTTATGAGCAGTTCTTC	CASSSDRPFFYEQFF
TRBJ1-3	TRBV2	TRBD1	-	TGTGCCAGCAGTGTAAGGACAGGGTCTCGGAACACCATATATTTT	CASSVRTGSRNTIYF
TRBJ2-5	TRBV7-6	TRBD1	-	TGTGCCAGCAGCTGGGGGACAGGTTTCCAAGAGACCCAGTACTTC	CASSWGTGFQETQYF
TRBJ2-3	TRBV15	-	-	TGTGCCACAGACTCAGGGCTTAGCACAGATACGCAGTATTTT	CATDSGLSTDTQYF
TRBJ1-5	TRBV20-1	-	once	TGCAGTACCAATAAGGGGAATAGCAATCAGCCCCAGCATTTT	CSTNKGNSNQPQHF
TRBJ2-6	TRBV2	-	few	TGTGCCAGGGGGTTCGGGGGGGCCAACGTCCTGACTTTC	CARGFGGANVLTF
TRBJ2-5	TRBV12-3/TRBV12-4	TRBD2	-	TGTGCCAGCAGTTTAACGTGGGGACTAGGAGAGACCCAGTACTTC	CASSLTWGLGETQYF
TRBJ2-5	TRBV7-2	-	-	TGTGCCAGCAGCACCCGACAGGGAGGGGAGACCCAGTACTTC	CASSTRQGGETQYF
TRBJ1-5	TRBV6-1	-	-	TGTGCCAGCAGTGAAGTCTGGCCCAGTAGCAATCAGCCCCAGCATTTT	CASSEVWPSSNQPQHF
TRBJ1-3	TRBV12-3/TRBV12-4	-	-	TGTGCCAGCAGTTTATCCCCATTACGAAACACCATATATTTT	CASSLSPLRNTIYF
TRBJ1-2	TRBV4-1	-	few	TGCGCCAGCAGCCTCAGGGCCGTGGAATATGGCTACACCTTC	CASSLRAVEYGYTF
TRBJ2-4	TRBV4-3	-	-	TGCGCCAGCAGCCAAGGGTCGACAATGGGAGACATTCAGTACTTC	CASSQGSTMGDIQYF
TRBJ1-1	TRBV18	-	-	TGTGCCAGCTCACCGAACAGGGAAGGGCTTGCGAACACTGAAGCTTTCTTT	CASSPNREGLANTEAFF
TRBJ2-6	TRBV6-2/TRBV6-3	-	once	TGTGCCAGCGGTGACTCTGGGGCCAACGTCCTGACTTTC	CASGDSGANVLTF
TRBJ2-7	TRBV7-9	-	-	TGTGCCAGCAGCCTAGAATTTGGGACGGTCTCCTACGAGCAGTACTTC	CASSLEFGTVSYEQYF
TRBJ1-2	TRBV7-2	-	few	TGTGCCAGCAGCCCCCCAGGTGGCCGATCTGGCTACACCTTC	CASSPPGGRSGYTF
TRBJ2-7	TRBV7-9	TRBD2	-	TGTGCCAGCAGCTTGGGGGGGGTCGAGCAGTACTTC	CASSLGGVEQYF